Presented here are 14 T cell receptor beta chains from one specimen sequenced in a study of OX40 agonist ivuxolimab in advanced cancers. TCRdb's table, derived via immunoSEQ multiplex PCR, lists solely in-frame clones and lacks some. This table holds tens of thousands of clones, nearly 90% found once. This specimen consisted of CD4+ or CD8+ T cells sorted from blood, obtained in a trial of the OX40 agonist ivuxolimab. The receptors come from an adult with an advanced solid tumor such as melanoma, head and neck, liver or kidney cancer.

This rearrangement joins TRBV2 to TRBJ2-1, with 7 bases identical to TRBD1. V lost 4 bases, J lost 12 bases, and 9 bases stayed unmatched. This CDR3 contains 13 residues. Germline V lookup: CDR1 SNHLY, CDR2 FYNNEI. Here the CDR3 reads CASSVRQGEWQFF. CDR3 nucleotide sequence: TGTGCCAGCAGTGTACGACAGGGAGAATGGCAGTTCTTC.

V and J are TRBV11-3 and TRBJ2-1, with 7 bases fitting TRBD2. V was pared by 0 bases and J by 9 bases, with 11 bases of the junction left unmatched. CDR1 and CDR2 from the germline V gene are SGHNT and YENEEA. The CDR3 spans 16 residues. CDR3 nucleotide sequence: TGTGCCAGCAGCTTAGAGGGCGGGAGCTTAGGGAGTGAGCAGTTCTTC. Translated, it gives CASSLEGGSLGSEQFF. The full variable domain, rest sourced from reference TRBV11-3 and TRBJ2-1, is EAGVVQSPRYKIIEKKQPVAFWCNPISGHNTLYWYLQNLGQGPELLIRYENEEAVDDSQLPKDRFSAERLKGVDSTLKIQPAELGDSAVYLCASSLEGGSLGSEQFFGPGTRLTVL.

The gene calls are TRBV27 and TRBJ1-6; D uncertain. The CDR3 is 12 residues long. Germline V gene data show CDR1 as MNHEY and CDR2 as SMNVEV (reference sequence). V was trimmed by 3 bases and J by 10 bases, leaving 7 bases between them. CDR3 sequence reads: CASSLMGSPLHF. The CDR3 DNA reads as TGTGCCAGCAGTTTGATGGGATCACCCCTCCACTTT.

The chain links TRBV7-9 to TRBJ1-2; perhaps TRBD1 as D (5 bases). CDR3 size: 15 residues. Germline lookup yields CDR1 SEHNR and CDR2 FQNEAQ (reference sequence). V lost 7 bases, J lost 0 bases, and 15 bases lay in between. The CDR3 sequence is CASTPGRQSNYGYTF. CDR3 DNA: TGTGCCAGCACACCCGGTCGACAGTCTAACTATGGCTACACCTTC.

The chain employs TRBV4-3 and TRBJ1-1, with D unresolved. V was cut by 0 bases and J by 1 base, with 9 bases left in between. The germline V gene has CDR1 LGHNA and CDR2 YSLEER. The CDR3 has 15 amino acids. Written as DNA, the CDR3 is TGCGCCAGCAGCCAAGATAGAACGAGGAACACTGAAGCTTTCTTT. It yields the protein CASSQDRTRNTEAFF.

The DNA of the CDR3 is TGTGCCTGGAGCGCGGGACACTACAATGAGCAGTTCTTC. This codes for CAWSAGHYNEQFF. The chain employs TRBV30 and TRBJ2-1; TRBD1 or TRBD2 may be the D gene (6 bases each). CDR1 GTSNPN and CDR2 SVGIG come from the germline V gene (reference sequence). V gave up 3 bases and J gave up 3 bases, with 9 bases separating them. CDR3 size: 13 residues.

This clone has a handful of counts. The CDR3 bases are TGTGCCAGCAGCTTAGCGCACGGGGAGAATGAAAAACTGTTTTTT. This gives the protein CASSLAHGENEKLFF. J is TRBJ1-4 and V is TRBV7-2; D ambiguous. Germline assignment: CDR1 SGHTA and CDR2 FQGNSA. V dropped 0 bases and J dropped 5 bases, with 10 bases sitting between them. The CDR3 totals 15 residues.

The chain carries TRBV6-6 and TRBJ2-7, with 14 bases identical to TRBD2. The trim removed 5 bases at V and 7 bases at J, leaving 4 bases unmatched. Germline CDR1 MNHNY, CDR2 SVGAGI (reference sequence). CDR3 length: 14 amino acids. CDR3 nucleotide sequence: TGTGCCAGCAGTCCCCGACTAGCGGGGGGGGAGCAGTACTTC. This encodes CASSPRLAGGEQYF.

The genes are TRBV6-6 and TRBJ2-2, with TRBD2 identical over 10 bases. V dropped 6 bases and J dropped 6; count of bases not matched to a gene: 10. This CDR3 comprises 16 residues. Germline CDR1 reads MNHNY; CDR2 reads SVGAGI (reference sequence). The CDR3 is CASSPGLAEGSGELFF. CDR3 coding DNA: TGTGCCAGCAGCCCCGGACTAGCGGAAGGATCCGGGGAGCTGTTTTTT.

In this sample, this clone turned up once. The chain joins TRBV7-3 to TRBJ2-2, with D maybe TRBD2 (7 bases). This CDR3 contains 16 residues. V gave up 5 bases and J gave up 4 bases, with 17 bases separating them. Germline loops: CDR1 SGHTA, CDR2 FQGTGA. The CDR3 DNA sequence: TGTGCCAGCAGCCAACCGAAAGGGGGGGTCACCGGGGAGCTGTTTTTT. This codes for CASSQPKGGVTGELFF.

This clone showed up just once. The chain couples TRBV28 to TRBJ1-6; 9 bases agree with TRBD1. Germline V lookup: CDR1 MDHEN, CDR2 SYDVKM. Trimming at V came to 7 bases and at J to 9 bases, leaving 10 bases not matched to a gene. The CDR3 has 15 residues. CDR3 sequence: CASTTPGQGGSPLHF. DNA for the CDR3: TGTGCCAGCACCACCCCGGGACAGGGTGGTTCACCCCTCCACTTT.

The chain combines TRBV5-6 with TRBJ2-5; 10 bases fit TRBD2. CDR1 is SGHDT, CDR2 YYEEEE, per germline. Germline trimming cut 4 bases from V and 1 base from J; bases unmatched to any gene: 7. This CDR3 has 16 residues. This CDR3 is CASSPNQRGGQETQYF. For the CDR3, the DNA is TGTGCCAGCAGCCCGAACCAGCGGGGGGGCCAAGAGACCCAGTACTTC.

The chain combines TRBV18 with TRBJ1-4; TRBD1 might be the D (6 bases). The CDR3 spans 17 residues. In germline, CDR1 is KGHSH, CDR2 LQKENI. V was pared by 6 bases and J by 2 bases, with 19 bases between. The chain's CDR3 is CASSQGPYQGTNEKLFF. In DNA form, the CDR3 reads TGTGCCAGCTCCCAAGGCCCCTACCAGGGGACTAATGAAAAACTGTTTTTT. The whole variable domain, remainder taken from reference TRBV18 and TRBJ1-4, is NAGVMQNPRHLVRRRGQEARLRCSPMKGHSHVYWYRQLPEEGLKFMVYLQKENIIDESGMPKERFSAEFPKEGPSILRIQQVVRGDSAAYFCASSQGPYQGTNEKLFFGSGTQLSVL.

The CDR3 loop reads CASSAGSGYTF. In DNA, the CDR3 is TGTGCCAGCAGCGCGGGATCTGGCTACACCTTC. The J gene is TRBJ1-2, the V gene TRBV9; D is unclear. CDR3 size: 11 residues. Trimming removed 3 bases from V and 7 bases from J, with 7 bases in between. Germline V lookup: CDR1 SGDLS, CDR2 YYNGEE.